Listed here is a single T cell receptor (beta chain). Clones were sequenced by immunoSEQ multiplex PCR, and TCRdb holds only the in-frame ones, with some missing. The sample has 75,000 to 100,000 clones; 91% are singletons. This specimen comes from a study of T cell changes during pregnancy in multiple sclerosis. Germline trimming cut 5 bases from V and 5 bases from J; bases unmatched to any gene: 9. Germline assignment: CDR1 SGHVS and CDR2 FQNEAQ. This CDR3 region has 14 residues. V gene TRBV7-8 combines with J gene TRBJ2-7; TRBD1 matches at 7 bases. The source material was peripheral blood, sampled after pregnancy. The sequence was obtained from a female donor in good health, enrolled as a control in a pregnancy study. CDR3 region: CASSHRDRGDEQYF. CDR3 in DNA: TGTGCCAGCAGCCACCGGGACAGAGGTGACGAGCAGTACTTC.